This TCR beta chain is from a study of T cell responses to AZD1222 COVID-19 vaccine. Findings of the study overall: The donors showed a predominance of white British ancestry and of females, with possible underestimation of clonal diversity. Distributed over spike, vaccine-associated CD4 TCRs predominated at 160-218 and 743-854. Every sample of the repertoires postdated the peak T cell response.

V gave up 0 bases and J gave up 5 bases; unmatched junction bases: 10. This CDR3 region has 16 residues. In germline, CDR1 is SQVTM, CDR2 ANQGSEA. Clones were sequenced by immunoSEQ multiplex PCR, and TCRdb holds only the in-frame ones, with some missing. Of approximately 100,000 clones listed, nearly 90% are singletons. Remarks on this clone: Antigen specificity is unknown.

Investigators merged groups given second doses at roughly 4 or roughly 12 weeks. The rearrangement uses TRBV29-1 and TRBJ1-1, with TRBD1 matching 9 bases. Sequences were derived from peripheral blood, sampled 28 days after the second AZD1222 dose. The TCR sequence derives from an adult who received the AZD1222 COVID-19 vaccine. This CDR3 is CSVEERRQGGQTEAFF. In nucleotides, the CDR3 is TGCAGCGTTGAAGAGAGGAGACAGGGGGGACAGACTGAAGCTTTCTTT.